This T cell receptor (beta chain) is drawn from a study of blood T cell repertoires in COVID-19. Study-wide background: Specimens from acute and convalescent COVID-19 originated in the United States, Italy and Spain. PBMCs, B-cell-depleted T cells, or T cells provided the cDNA or gDNA that made up the material.

Authors' data handling: Reference gene primer amplification gave estimated nucleated cell counts. The table came from immunoSEQ multiplex PCR; TCRdb's copy has only in-frame clones and leaves some out. The DNA was the basis for D and trimming; V, J and clone size are from that table. The sample has a few hundred thousand clones, roughly 86% seen once. Germline trimming cut 3 bases from V and 6 bases from J; bases unmatched to any gene: 10. The germline V gene has CDR1 SGHNT and CDR2 YYREEE (reference sequence). CDR3 length: 18 residues. This clone occurred once. The receptor was derived from a woman in her 30s who had recovered from COVID-19. The rearrangement uses TRBV5-4 and TRBJ2-2, with TRBD2 identical over 14 bases. Sequenced sample: peripheral blood. CDR3 sequence reads: CASSSPRLAGGVAGELFF. CDR3 in DNA: TGTGCCAGCAGCTCTCCGCGACTAGCGGGAGGGGTGGCCGGGGAGCTGTTTTTT.